The 11 T cell receptor beta chains below were found in one sample sequenced in a study of technical replicates of blood from a handful of donors. This table comes from immunoSEQ multiplex PCR, and its TCRdb copy is limited to in-frame clones, with some not included. The sample yields roughly 16,000 clones, roughly 89% seen once. Specimen: PBMCs. These TCRs come from a human donor in good health.

The V and J genes are TRBV9 and TRBJ2-2, with D possibly matching TRBD2 (5 bases). Between the trimmed V and J ends, which lost 0 bases and 0 bases, there was a span of 15 bases. The CDR3 sequence is 18 residues long. Germline loops: CDR1 SGDLS, CDR2 YYNGEE. This chain's CDR3 is CASSVERGSAANTGELFF. The CDR3 coding sequence is TGTGCCAGCAGCGTAGAAAGAGGTAGCGCCGCGAACACCGGGGAGCTGTTTTTT. Filled out from reference TRBV9 and TRBJ2-2, the complete variable domain reads DSGVTQTPKHLITATGQRVTLRCSPRSGDLSVYWYQQSLDQGLQFLIQYYNGEERAKGNILERFSAQQFPDLHSELNLSSLELGDSALYFCASSVERGSAANTGELFFGEGSRLTVL.

The chain is built from TRBV30 and TRBJ1-4, with D possibly being TRBD1 (5 bases). The germline V gene encodes CDR1 GTSNPN and CDR2 SVGIG (reference sequence). The CDR3 contains 12 residues. CDR3 amino acids: CVLTDSNEKLFF. The CDR3 DNA follows: TGTGTCCTGACAGACTCTAATGAAAAACTGTTTTTT.

The V call is TRBV7-7, the J call TRBJ2-7; the D gene is possibly TRBD1 (6 bases). Germline CDR1 SSHAT, CDR2 FNYEAQ (reference sequence). With 5 bases removed from V and 2 bases from J, the gap between germline ends came to 10 bases. There are 13 residues in the CDR3. The CDR3 spells CASSAGQPYEQYF. CDR3 DNA: TGTGCCAGCAGCGCTGGACAGCCCTACGAGCAGTACTTC.

CDR3 protein: CASSLYGSGETQYF. The DNA of the CDR3 is TGTGCCAGCAGTTTATACGGGTCGGGGGAGACCCAGTACTTC. The rearrangement joins TRBV27 to TRBJ2-5, with D maybe TRBD2 (5 bases). Germline CDR1 and CDR2: MNHEY and SMNVEV (reference sequence). The CDR3 runs 14 residues. V shed 1 base and J shed 5 bases, with 11 bases lying between them.

This clone showed up just a few times. The rearrangement links TRBV5-5 to TRBJ1-1, with TRBD1 matching over 8 bases. This CDR3 region has 20 residues. V lost 4 bases and J lost 1; bases outside the gene matches: 21. Germline loops: CDR1 SGHKS, CDR2 YYEKEE (reference sequence). The CDR3, as DNA: TGTGCCAGCAGCCGAAAATGGGGACAGGCGACACTACTTCCGAACACTGAAGCTTTCTTT. Protein: CASSRKWGQATLLPNTEAFF.

The V call is TRBV7-9, the J call TRBJ2-1; 16 positions agree with TRBD2. The CDR3 covers 17 residues. The germline CDR1 and CDR2 sequences are SEHNR and FQNEAQ (reference sequence). V trimming: 5 bases; J trimming: 3 bases; junction bases outside the gene matches: 4. CDR3 bases: TGTGCCAGCAGCCAGGGACTAGCGGGAGGGGGCTACAATGAGCAGTTCTTC. This translates into CASSQGLAGGGYNEQFF.

V usage is TRBV6-4 and J usage is TRBJ2-2; 11 bases are shared with TRBD2. The CDR3 covers 15 residues. V lost 2 bases to trimming and J lost 4 bases; unmatched junction nucleotides: 0. The germline gives CDR1 MRHNA, CDR2 SNTAGT. The CDR3 bases are TGTGCCAGCAGTGACACTAGCGGGAGCACCGGGGAGCTGTTTTTT. Its translation: CASSDTSGSTGELFF.

The V gene is TRBV29-1, the J gene TRBJ2-4; 12 bases map to TRBD2. V lost 2 bases and J lost 8; bases outside the gene matches: 4. Germline values: CDR1 SQVTM, CDR2 ANQGSEA. The CDR3 runs 14 residues. CDR3 in amino acids: CSVELAGGRDIQYF. Written as DNA, the CDR3 is TGCAGCGTTGAACTAGCGGGAGGGCGGGACATTCAGTACTTC.

The chain joins TRBV5-4 to TRBJ1-1; 7 positions match TRBD1. The CDR3 covers 16 residues. Per germline, CDR1 SGHNT and CDR2 YYREEE (reference sequence). Trimming cost V 2 bases and J 6 bases; bases outside gene matches: 13. The CDR3 DNA is TGTGCCAGCAGCTTCACAGCGACAGGGTTAAACCCTGAAGCTTTCTTT. Its translation is CASSFTATGLNPEAFF.

About this clone: The junction does not match germline at one end; this may be a read error. The chain is built from TRBV5-6 and TRBJ1-1, with D possibly matching TRBD1 (6 bases). This CDR3 contains 14 residues. Germline V gives CDR1 SGHDT, CDR2 YYEEEE. In DNA form, the CDR3 reads TGTGCCGGCAGCTATGGGGGCGGGAACACTGAAGCTTTCTTT. This translates into CAGSYGGGNTEAFF.

This chain joins TRBV13 and TRBJ2-1, with 8 bases lining up with TRBD2. V was clipped by 3 bases and J by 0 bases; unmatched bases: 4. From germline, CDR1 is PRHDT and CDR2 FYEKMQ (reference sequence). The CDR3 covers 16 residues. The CDR3 here is CASSFSAGVSYNEQFF. In DNA form, the CDR3 reads TGTGCCAGCAGCTTCTCAGCGGGGGTCTCCTACAATGAGCAGTTCTTC.